The 5 T cell receptor beta chains below were found in one sample sequenced in a study of shared clonotypes between healthy human individuals (dated by TCRdb to the early 2020s). Receptors were amplified or captured by the immunoSEQ multiplex PCR assay. TCRdb carries this immuneACCESS record with in-frame sequences only. Its versions omit some clonotypes, under half of them owing to an unresolved V gene in the studies checked, with the rest unexplained. The sample has about 380,000 clones on record, approximately 97% of them singletons. Approximately 0.32% of the sample is held by the ten biggest clonotypes. Sequences were obtained from memory CD8+ T cells sorted from blood. The cell subset or site label of this sample denotes: CD45RO+ cells pooled with CCR7-negative TemRA cells. Source of these receptors: a man aged 25 to 40 in good health.

The rearrangement joins TRBV11-3 to TRBJ2-1; tentatively, D is TRBD2 (5 bases). The CDR3 extends over 13 amino acids. V was shortened by 2 bases and J by 7 bases, with 9 bases between the two germline ends. Per germline, CDR1 SGHNT and CDR2 YENEEA. The CDR3 protein is CASSLLAWNEQFF. The CDR3 DNA follows: TGTGCCAGCAGCTTACTAGCTTGGAATGAGCAGTTCTTC.

This chain connects TRBV29-1 to TRBJ2-3; 12 bases align to TRBD2. The CDR3 runs to 13 residues. CDR1 is SQVTM and CDR2 is ANQGSEA in the germline V gene. CDR3 amino acids: CIGLAGSYDTQYF. In DNA, the CDR3 is TGCATCGGACTAGCGGGATCTTATGATACGCAGTATTTT.

The V call is TRBV27, the J call TRBJ2-1; D might be TRBD1 (6 bases). Germline V CDR1 and CDR2: MNHEY, SMNVEV (reference sequence). This CDR3 has 20 residues. The V end was cut by 5 bases, the J end by 8 bases, with 34 bases between. CDR3 DNA sequence: TGTGCCAGCAGTCTATTCGGACAGATAAACCCGGGTCCAGAAGGACATGAGCAGTTCTTC. It encodes CASSLFGQINPGPEGHEQFF.

V gene TRBV14 combines with J gene TRBJ2-2, with no clear D. Germline V gene lookup returns CDR1 SGHDN and CDR2 FVKESK. CDR3 length: 12 amino acids. V lost 4 bases, J lost 6 bases, and 6 bases lay in between. The CDR3 protein is CASSPKSGELFF. CDR3 in DNA: TGTGCCAGCAGCCCGAAATCCGGGGAGCTGTTTTTT. Using reference TRBV14 and TRBJ2-2 for the parts outside the CDR3, the full variable domain is EAGVTQFPSHSVIEKGQTVTLRCDPISGHDNLYWYRRVMGKEIKFLLHFVKESKQDESGMPNNRFLAERTGGTYSTLKVQPAELEDSGVYFCASSPKSGELFFGEGSRLTVL.

This clone was picked up one time. The V and J genes are TRBV7-9 and TRBJ2-6; a weak D match, TRBD2 (6 bases). The CDR3 has 15 amino acids. V lost 11 bases and J 0 bases, leaving 14 bases between the germline ends. CDR1 is SEHNR and CDR2 is FQNEAQ in the germline V gene (reference sequence). CDR3 coding DNA: TGTGCCTGCGGGGCGGGGAGCTCTGGGGCCAACGTCCTGACTTTC. This gives the protein CACGAGSSGANVLTF.